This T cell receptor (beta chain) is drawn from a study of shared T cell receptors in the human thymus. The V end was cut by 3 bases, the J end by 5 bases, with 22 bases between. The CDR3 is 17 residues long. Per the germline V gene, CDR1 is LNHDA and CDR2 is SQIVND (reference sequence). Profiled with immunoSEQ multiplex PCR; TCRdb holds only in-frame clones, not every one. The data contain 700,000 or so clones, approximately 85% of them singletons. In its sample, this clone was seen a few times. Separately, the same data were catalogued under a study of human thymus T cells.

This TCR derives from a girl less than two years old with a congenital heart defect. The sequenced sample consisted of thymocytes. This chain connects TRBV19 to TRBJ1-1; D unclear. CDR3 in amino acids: CASSIIRGQNDGTEAFF. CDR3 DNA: TGTGCCAGTAGTATTATCCGAGGGCAGAACGACGGAACTGAAGCTTTCTTT.